This T cell receptor (beta chain) was recorded in a study of ipilimumab plus nivolumab after autologous stem cell transplantation. Regarding this clone: The antigen remains undetermined.

Assay used: immunoSEQ multiplex PCR; TCRdb lists only in-frame clones, some missing. The sample records 84,000 or so clones, 83% being singletons. Findings and caveats of the study: TCR repertoire, Treg phenotype and gut microbiota reportedly support more study of this approach.

Germline V gene lookup returns CDR1 SGHDT and CDR2 YYEEEE. V gave up 0 bases and J gave up 9 bases, with 7 bases separating them. This CDR3 has 12 residues. Ipilimumab, 1 mg/kg, started 14 to 28 days after autologous transplant. The TCR was taken from a male donor with diffuse large B-cell lymphoma. This chain links TRBV5-6 with TRBJ1-5; D remains ambiguous. The material was PBMCs, obtained in a trial of ipilimumab plus nivolumab as post-transplant consolidation. The CDR3: CASSLGGGPQHF. The CDR3 coding sequence is TGTGCCAGCAGCTTGGGTGGAGGGCCCCAGCATTTT. Full variable domain (outside the CDR3, taken from reference TRBV5-6 and TRBJ1-5): DAGVTQSPTHLIKTRGQQVTLRCSPKSGHDTVSWYQQALGQGPQFIFQYYEEEERQRGNFPDRFSGHQFPNYSSELNVNALLLGDSALYLCASSLGGGPQHFGDGTRLSIL.